Below, 7 T cell receptor beta chains from the same sample are listed, as sequenced in a study of T-cell reconstitution after alpha-beta-depleted transplantation in children. For TCRbeta, the library was prepared with unique molecular identifiers. From the PCR reads, TCRdb called clonotypes with MiXCR, one entry per CDR3 protein. The repertoire holds about 610,000 distinct CDR3 sequences, roughly a tenth seen once, with about 4% in the top ten. This specimen was PBMCs from the stem cell graft donor, taken from the stem cell graft. All receptors come from a human donor who donated a stem cell graft to a child with acute myeloid leukemia.

This clonotype was counted between two and nine times. The chain recombines TRBV4-3 with TRBJ2-3; 16 nucleotides match TRBD2. Germline V gene sequence: CDR1 LGHNA, CDR2 YSLEER. Trimming cost V 0 bases and J 4 bases; bases outside gene matches: 4. The CDR3 totals 18 residues. This CDR3 is CASSQDQGLAGGSDTQYF. DNA for the CDR3: TGCGCCAGCAGCCAAGATCAGGGACTAGCGGGAGGGTCAGATACGCAGTATTTT.

The chain links TRBV6-1 to TRBJ1-6; D perhaps matches TRBD1 (5 bases). Trimming took 3 bases from V and 11 from J, leaving 14 bases between them. Looked up from germline, CDR1 is MNHNS and CDR2 is SASEGT. This CDR3 is 14 amino acids long. The CDR3 coding sequence is TGTGCCAGCAGTGATGGGGTCCGAGGGGCACCCCTCCACTTT. It specifies CASSDGVRGAPLHF.

This clonotype was counted a few times. The gene calls are TRBV7-9 and TRBJ2-6; D remains ambiguous. Germline values: CDR1 SEHNR, CDR2 FQNEAQ (reference sequence). Trimming cost V 6 bases and J 0 bases, with 15 bases left between them. The CDR3 spans 17 residues. CDR3 DNA sequence: TGTGCCAGCAGGCCCGACGGAATGATCTCTGGGGCCAACGTCCTGACTTTC. It translates to CASRPDGMISGANVLTF.

This clonotype was picked up a small number of times. The chain carries TRBV29-1 and TRBJ2-2, with 7 bases matching TRBD1. Germline lookup yields CDR1 SQVTM and CDR2 ANQGSEA. J was trimmed by 4 bases and V by 6 bases; bases with no gene match: 11. The CDR3 runs 15 residues. The CDR3 DNA sequence: TGCAGCGTGGGGCGTGGACAGGCTAGCACCGGGGAGCTGTTTTTT. Protein sequence: CSVGRGQASTGELFF.

This chain connects TRBV3-1 to TRBJ2-1; 7 nucleotides agree with TRBD2. Germline CDR1 is LGHDT and CDR2 is YNNKEL (reference sequence). Trimming cost V 4 bases and J 0 bases; bases outside gene matches: 9. CDR3 length: 17 residues. For the CDR3, the DNA is TGTGCCAGCAGCCCCAGCGGGAAGAGACACTCCTACAATGAGCAGTTCTTC. This translates into CASSPSGKRHSYNEQFF.

In the case of this clonotype: A much larger clone is a single base away; this may be a read error. The chain has TRBV9 and TRBJ2-1; possibly TRBD2 for D (5 bases). Germline V gene sequence: CDR1 SGDLS, CDR2 YYNGEE. Deletions cut 2 bases from V and 3 bases from J, with 12 bases between. CDR3 length: 15 residues. The DNA of the CDR3 is TGTGCCAGCAGCGTCCAGACTATCGACTACAATGAGCAGTTCTTC. Protein: CASSVQTIDYNEQFF.

This clonotype turned up a few times. This chain connects TRBV4-1 to TRBJ2-1, with 7 bases aligning to TRBD2. With V trimmed by 4 bases and J by 7 bases, 7 bases remained unmatched. The CDR3 has 14 residues. Germline V gene lookup returns CDR1 MGHRA and CDR2 YSYEKL. CDR3 amino acids: CASSPSDGGNEQFF. CDR3 coding DNA: TGCGCCAGCAGCCCCTCCGACGGGGGGAATGAGCAGTTCTTC.